These 22 T cell receptor beta chains originate from one sample sequenced in a study of OX40 agonist ivuxolimab in advanced cancers. Measured with immunoSEQ multiplex PCR; TCRdb has only the in-frame clones, and not every one. The repertoire consists of roughly 64,000 clones, with over 65% occurring once and the leading ten covering roughly 2.3%. The specimen comprised CD4+ or CD8+ T cells sorted from blood, sampled in a trial of the OX40 agonist ivuxolimab. All receptors come from an adult with an advanced solid tumor such as melanoma, head and neck, liver or kidney cancer.

The gene calls are TRBV30 and TRBJ1-2; D is perhaps TRBD1 (5 bases). V lost 0 bases and J 3 bases, leaving 5 bases between the germline ends. Germline lookup yields CDR1 GTSNPN and CDR2 SVGIG (reference sequence). The CDR3 is 12 residues long. The CDR3 is CAWSVTDYGYTF. The CDR3 DNA follows: TGTGCCTGGAGTGTGACAGACTATGGCTACACCTTC.

The chain uses TRBV5-1 and TRBJ2-1; 9 nucleotides agree with TRBD1. CDR3 length equals 14 residues. The trim removed 4 bases at V and 6 bases at J, leaving 5 bases unmatched. Germline CDR1 SGHRS, CDR2 YFSETQ. CDR3 bases: TGCGCCAGCAGCCAGGGACAGGGCCCCAATGAGCAGTTCTTC. Its translation: CASSQGQGPNEQFF.

The rearrangement links TRBV18 to TRBJ1-3; 8 nucleotides line up with TRBD1. This CDR3 has 18 residues. Per germline, CDR1 KGHSH and CDR2 LQKENI. With 1 base clipped from V and 1 base from J, the junction kept 9 bases outside the gene matches. CDR3 in amino acids: CASSPQVWDRRSGNTIYF. CDR3 sequence (DNA): TGTGCCAGCTCACCACAGGTTTGGGACAGGAGATCTGGAAACACCATATATTTT. Variable domain in full (rest from reference TRBV18 and TRBJ1-3): NAGVMQNPRHLVRRRGQEARLRCSPMKGHSHVYWYRQLPEEGLKFMVYLQKENIIDESGMPKERFSAEFPKEGPSILRIQQVVRGDSAAYFCASSPQVWDRRSGNTIYFGEGSWLTVV.

The V and J genes are TRBV28 and TRBJ2-5; D uncertain. The CDR3 is 12 residues long. V was cut by 5 bases and J by 3 bases, with 7 bases left in between. Looked up from germline, CDR1 is MDHEN and CDR2 is SYDVKM. The CDR3 sequence: CASSVYEETQYF. The CDR3 DNA is TGTGCCAGCAGTGTCTACGAAGAGACCCAGTACTTC.

V gene TRBV6-1 combines with J gene TRBJ2-3; 12 bases are shared with TRBD2. The CDR3 sequence is 16 residues long. Germline values: CDR1 MNHNS, CDR2 SASEGT. After removal of 4 bases from V and 2 bases from J, the junction contained 4 bases not matched to a gene. CDR3 coding DNA: TGTGCCAGCAGTGGGACTAGCGGGGCCCTCACAGATACGCAGTATTTT. This codes for CASSGTSGALTDTQYF.

J is TRBJ2-3 and V is TRBV6-6; TRBD2 aligns across 8 bases. The CDR3 contains 15 residues. V lost 0 bases to trimming and J lost 5 bases; unmatched junction nucleotides: 4. Germline loops: CDR1 MNHNY, CDR2 SVGAGI (reference sequence). In nucleotides, the CDR3 is TGTGCCAGCAGTTACTCAACGGGGGGGGGAGATACGCAGTATTTT. Translating gives CASSYSTGGGDTQYF.

The genes are TRBV30 and TRBJ1-6; D uncertain. The germline V gene has CDR1 GTSNPN and CDR2 SVGIG (reference sequence). The V end lost 2 bases, the J end lost 8 bases, and 13 bases lay between the germline ends. The CDR3 is 14 residues long. This CDR3 is CAWSLWNRDSPLHF. The CDR3 DNA sequence: TGTGCCTGGAGTCTTTGGAACAGAGATTCACCCCTCCACTTT.

The CDR3 DNA reads TGCGCCAGCAGCTTGGGTAGGGGTAGTGAAGCTTTCTTT. Protein sequence: CASSLGRGSEAFF. This chain uses TRBV5-1 with TRBJ1-1; D is perhaps TRBD1 (5 bases). The V end was cut by 0 bases, the J end by 7 bases, with 10 bases between. From germline, CDR1 is SGHRS and CDR2 YFSETQ. This CDR3 has 13 residues.

This sequence joins TRBV5-4 and TRBJ2-3, with 9 bases aligning to TRBD2. The CDR3 has 14 residues. The germline gives CDR1 SGHNT, CDR2 YYREEE (reference sequence). Germline trimming cut 4 bases from V and 6 bases from J; bases unmatched to any gene: 6. Here the CDR3 DNA reads TGTGCCAGCAGCCCGGGACTAGCTAAGGATACGCAGTATTTT. Translated, it gives CASSPGLAKDTQYF.

The chain uses TRBV5-4 and TRBJ2-6; 7 positions match TRBD2. Trimming removed 4 bases from V and 0 bases from J; junction bases left unmatched: 7. Germline V gene data show CDR1 as SGHNT and CDR2 as YYREEE (reference sequence). The length of the CDR3 is 17 residues. The CDR3 loop reads CASSPGGWNSGANVLTF. In nucleotides, the CDR3 is TGTGCCAGCAGCCCGGGAGGTTGGAACTCTGGGGCCAACGTCCTGACTTTC.

The chain couples TRBV4-1 to TRBJ1-3; 8 bases are shared with TRBD1. Germline V CDR1 and CDR2: MGHRA, YSYEKL. This CDR3 spans 18 amino acids. J was trimmed by 5 bases and V by 1 base; bases with no gene match: 13. The CDR3 nucleotides read TGCGCCAGCAGCCAAGGGGTGTTCCAGGGGGCGTTAAGAAACACCATATATTTT. Protein: CASSQGVFQGALRNTIYF.

The chain carries TRBV21-1 and TRBJ1-1; the DNA was not compared with TRBD1, the D call given in the table. TRBV21-1 is recorded as a pseudogene. The CDR3 extends over 17 amino acids. CDR3 bases: TGTGCCAGCAGCAAAGGGGGGGCACAGGGGGTCGGCACTGAAGCTTTCTTT. Protein product: CASSKGGAQGVGTEAFF.

V gene TRBV4-1 combines with J gene TRBJ1-5; perhaps TRBD1 as D (5 bases). Germline CDR1 is MGHRA and CDR2 is YSYEKL. The V gene lost 0 bases and the J gene lost 2 bases, with 8 bases spanning the gap. This CDR3 region has 15 residues. The CDR3 sequence: CASSQEGGGNQPQHF. CDR3 nucleotide sequence: TGCGCCAGCAGCCAAGAAGGAGGGGGCAATCAGCCCCAGCATTTT.

V is TRBV11-3 and J is TRBJ1-1; no definite D call. Germline-derived CDR1 and CDR2 are SGHNT and YENEEA. The V end lost 1 base, the J end lost 6 bases, and 12 bases lay between the germline ends. The CDR3 is made up of 14 amino acids. DNA of the CDR3: TGTGCCAGCAGCTTAGGGAGACCCGGGGCTGAAGCTTTCTTT. It encodes CASSLGRPGAEAFF. Together with reference TRBV11-3 and TRBJ1-1, the CDR3 gives the full variable domain: EAGVVQSPRYKIIEKKQPVAFWCNPISGHNTLYWYLQNLGQGPELLIRYENEEAVDDSQLPKDRFSAERLKGVDSTLKIQPAELGDSAVYLCASSLGRPGAEAFFGQGTRLTVV.

The gene calls are TRBV5-6 and TRBJ1-5; D gene ambiguous. This CDR3 has 14 residues. V was cut by 0 bases and J by 5 bases, with 9 bases left in between. Germline-derived CDR1 and CDR2 are SGHDT and YYEEEE. The CDR3 is CASSLVGGDQPQHF. As DNA, the CDR3 is TGTGCCAGCAGCTTGGTAGGCGGGGATCAGCCCCAGCATTTT.

The rearrangement links TRBV21-1 to TRBJ1-1; the table's D gene call, TRBD1, was not cross checked with the DNA. TRBV21-1 is reported as a pseudogene. This CDR3 contains 18 residues. CDR3 sequence: CASSNLFGDRVVFTEAFF. In DNA form, the CDR3 reads TGTGCCAGCAGCAATCTTTTCGGGGACAGGGTAGTTTTTACTGAAGCTTTCTTT.

This sequence joins TRBV28 and TRBJ2-5; 11 bases fit TRBD1. Germline values: CDR1 MDHEN, CDR2 SYDVKM. The CDR3 runs 18 residues. With V trimmed by 2 bases and J by 7 bases, 15 bases remained unmatched. The CDR3 is CASSLGTQGTGGVGTQYF. In DNA, the CDR3 is TGTGCCAGCAGTTTAGGGACTCAGGGGACAGGGGGGGTAGGGACCCAGTACTTC. Supplemented by reference TRBV28 and TRBJ2-5, the full variable domain reads DVKVTQSSRYLVKRTGEKVFLECVQDMDHENMFWYRQDPGLGLRLIYFSYDVKMKEKGDIPEGYSVSREKKERFSLILESASTNQTSMYLCASSLGTQGTGGVGTQYFGPGTRLLVL.

The chain carries TRBV5-1 and TRBJ1-2, with unresolved D. V was cut by 0 bases and J by 2 bases, with 11 bases left in between. The germline V gene has CDR1 SGHRS and CDR2 YFSETQ. The CDR3 is 15 amino acids. The CDR3: CASSLAGRKNYGYTF. In DNA form, the CDR3 reads TGCGCCAGCAGCTTGGCGGGCAGGAAAAACTATGGCTACACCTTC.

V and J are TRBV2 and TRBJ1-4; D may be TRBD1 (5 bases). Germline assignment: CDR1 SNHLY and CDR2 FYNNEI. This CDR3 region has 14 residues. V was clipped by 6 bases and J by 4 bases, with 12 bases between them. In DNA, the CDR3 is TGTGCCAGCAGGATTGACAGCCTTAATGAAAAACTGTTTTTT. This codes for CASRIDSLNEKLFF.

This clone came up a few times. This chain uses TRBV7-6 with TRBJ2-3; D gene ambiguous. The CDR3 runs 16 residues. V was pared by 4 bases and J by 3 bases, with 17 bases between. Per germline, CDR1 SGHVS and CDR2 FNYEAQ. The CDR3 DNA follows: TGTGCCAGCAGCTCCGGGCCTCACTTAAGGACAGATACGCAGTATTTT. The encoded protein is CASSSGPHLRTDTQYF.

The gene calls are TRBV7-3 and TRBJ2-3, with D possibly being TRBD1 or TRBD2 (5 bases each). The CDR3 length is 18 residues. Trimming pared 0 bases from V and 2 bases from J, leaving 18 bases between. The germline CDR1 and CDR2 sequences are SGHTA and FQGTGA. The CDR3 region is CASSLTPRMGETTDTQYF. CDR3 sequence (DNA): TGTGCCAGCAGCTTAACCCCGCGTATGGGGGAGACCACAGATACGCAGTATTTT.

V gene TRBV7-9 combines with J gene TRBJ2-6, with 9 bases matching TRBD2. Looked up from germline, CDR1 is SEHNR and CDR2 is FQNEAQ (reference sequence). The CDR3 is made up of 17 amino acids. J gave up 0 bases and V 4 bases, and 4 bases lay outside the gene matches. The CDR3 sequence is CASSSLAGDSGANVLTF. The CDR3 nucleotides are TGTGCCAGCAGCTCCTTAGCGGGAGACTCTGGGGCCAACGTCCTGACTTTC.